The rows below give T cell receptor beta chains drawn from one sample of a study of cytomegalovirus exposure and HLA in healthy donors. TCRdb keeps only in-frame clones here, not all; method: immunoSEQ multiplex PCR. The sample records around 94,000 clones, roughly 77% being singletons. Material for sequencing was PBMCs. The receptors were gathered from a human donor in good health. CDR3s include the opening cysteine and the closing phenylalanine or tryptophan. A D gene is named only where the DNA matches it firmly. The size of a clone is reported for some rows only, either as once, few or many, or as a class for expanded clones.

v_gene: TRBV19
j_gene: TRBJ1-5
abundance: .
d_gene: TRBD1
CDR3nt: TGTGCCAGTAGTCCCCAGACAGGGATGAATCAGCCCCAGCATTTT
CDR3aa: CASSPQTGMNQPQHF

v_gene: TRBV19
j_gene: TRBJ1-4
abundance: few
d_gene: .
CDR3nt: TGTGCCAGTAGTATACCAGGGGAAAAACTGTTTTTT
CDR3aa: CASSIPGEKLFF

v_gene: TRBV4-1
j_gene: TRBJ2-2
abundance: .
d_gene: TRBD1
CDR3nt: TGTGCCAGCAGACCCGGGACAGGGGAGTCCGGGGAGCTGTTTTTT
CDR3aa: CASRPGTGESGELFF

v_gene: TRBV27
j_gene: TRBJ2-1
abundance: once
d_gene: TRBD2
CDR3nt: TGTGCCAGCAGTGGAGGGCTAGCGGGGGGAGGCAATGAGCAGTTCTTC
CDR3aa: CASSGGLAGGGNEQFF

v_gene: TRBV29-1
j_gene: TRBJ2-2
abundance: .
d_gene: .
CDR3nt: TGCAGCGTTCAGGTGAACACCGGGGAGCTGTTTTTT
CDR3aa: CSVQVNTGELFF

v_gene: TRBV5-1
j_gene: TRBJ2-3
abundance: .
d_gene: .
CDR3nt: TGCGCCAGCAGCCTTGCAGGGTATACGCAGTATTTT
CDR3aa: CASSLAGYTQYF

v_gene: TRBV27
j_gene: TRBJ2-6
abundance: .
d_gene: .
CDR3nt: TGTGCCAGCAGTCAATCGTCGGCTGGGGCCAACGTCCTGACTTTC
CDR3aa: CASSQSSAGANVLTF

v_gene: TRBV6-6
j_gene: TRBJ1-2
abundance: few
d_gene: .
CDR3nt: TGTGCCAGCACCCTAGTCGCTCGGGGGGTGGGCTACACCTTC
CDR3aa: CASTLVARGVGYTF

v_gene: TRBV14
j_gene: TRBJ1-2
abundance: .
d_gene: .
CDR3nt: TGTGCCAGCAGCCAAAGCGGGGCAGGACTCTATGGCTACACCTTC
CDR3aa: CASSQSGAGLYGYTF

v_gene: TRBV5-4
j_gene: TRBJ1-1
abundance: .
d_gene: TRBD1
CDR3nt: TGTGCCAGCAGCCGAGGACAGGGGGTGAACACTGAAGCTTTCTTT
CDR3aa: CASSRGQGVNTEAFF

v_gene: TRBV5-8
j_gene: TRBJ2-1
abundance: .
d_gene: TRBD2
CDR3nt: TGTGCCAGCAGCGGCGGGACTAGCGGGATGGGAGTGCAGTTCTTC
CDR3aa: CASSGGTSGMGVQFF

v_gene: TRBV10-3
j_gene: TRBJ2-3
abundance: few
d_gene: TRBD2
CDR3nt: TGTGCCATCAGTAGTAGCGGGGAACGCACAGATACGCAGTATTTT
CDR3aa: CAISSSGERTDTQYF

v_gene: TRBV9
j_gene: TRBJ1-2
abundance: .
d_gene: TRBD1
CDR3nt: TGTGCCAGCAGCGTAGCGGTAGACAGGGTAACTGGCTACACCTTC
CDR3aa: CASSVAVDRVTGYTF

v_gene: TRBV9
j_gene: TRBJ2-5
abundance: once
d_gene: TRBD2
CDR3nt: TGTGCCAGCAGCGTAGGTGGACTAGCGGTACAAGAGACCCAGTACTTC
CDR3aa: CASSVGGLAVQETQYF

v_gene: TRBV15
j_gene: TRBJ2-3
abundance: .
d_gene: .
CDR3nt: TGTGCCTCATCGTATCGGACGGGAACCCTACGAAGCACAGATACGCAGTATTTT
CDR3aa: CASSYRTGTLRSTDTQYF

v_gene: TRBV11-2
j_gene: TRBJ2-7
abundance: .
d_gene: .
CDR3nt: TGTGCCAGCAGCTCCATAAGGGGCGGGGATTCCTACGAGCAGTACTTC
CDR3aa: CASSSIRGGDSYEQYF

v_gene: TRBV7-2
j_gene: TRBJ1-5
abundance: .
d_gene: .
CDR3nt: TGTGCCAGCAGCATGCAGTCAGGGGCGGGAGGAAATCAGCCCCAGCATTTT
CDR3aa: CASSMQSGAGGNQPQHF

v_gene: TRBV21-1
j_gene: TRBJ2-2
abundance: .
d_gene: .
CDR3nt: TGTGCCAGCAGCAAAGGCCGGGGGGGTTGGACCGGGGAGCTGTTTTTT
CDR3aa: CASSKGRGGWTGELFF

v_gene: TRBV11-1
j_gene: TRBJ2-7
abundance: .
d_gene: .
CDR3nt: TGTGCCAGCAGCCCGCCGACTAGTGGGAAGTACGAGCAGTACTTC
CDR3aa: CASSPPTSGKYEQYF

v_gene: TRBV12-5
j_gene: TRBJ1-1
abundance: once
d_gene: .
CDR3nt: TGTGCTAGTGGTTTGACACTGAACACTGAAGCTTTCTTT
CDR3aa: CASGLTLNTEAFF

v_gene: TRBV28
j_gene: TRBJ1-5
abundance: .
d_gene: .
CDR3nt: TGTGCCAGCAGTTCCGCAGGGGACACTCATAGCAATCAGCCCCAGCATTTT
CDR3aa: CASSSAGDTHSNQPQHF

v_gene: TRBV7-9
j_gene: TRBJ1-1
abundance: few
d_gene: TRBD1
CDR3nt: TGTGCCAGCAGCCCGGGGACAGGGGCAATACCTACTGAAGCTTTCTTT
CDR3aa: CASSPGTGAIPTEAFF

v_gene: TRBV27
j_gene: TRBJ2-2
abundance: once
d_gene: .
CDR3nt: TGTGCCAGCCGTCTATCCCAGGGAAGGATCGCCGGGGAGCTGTTTTTT
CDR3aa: CASRLSQGRIAGELFF

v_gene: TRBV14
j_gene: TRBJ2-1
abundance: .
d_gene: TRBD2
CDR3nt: TGTGCCAGCAGCCCTCCGGGACTAGCGGCCAATGAGCAGTTCTTC
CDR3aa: CASSPPGLAANEQFF

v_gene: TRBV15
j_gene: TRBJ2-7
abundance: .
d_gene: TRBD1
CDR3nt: TGTGCCACCAGGGAAGGGGGCGAGGTAGACGAGCAGTACTTC
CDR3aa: CATREGGEVDEQYF

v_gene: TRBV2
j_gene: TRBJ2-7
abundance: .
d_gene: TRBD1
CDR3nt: TGTGCCAGCAGTGAAGGACAGGGGTACTACGAGCAGTACTTC
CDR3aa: CASSEGQGYYEQYF

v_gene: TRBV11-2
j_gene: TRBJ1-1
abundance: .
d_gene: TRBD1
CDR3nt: TGTGCCAGCAGCTCAACCTGGACAGGGGCAAACACTGAAGCTTTCTTT
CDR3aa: CASSSTWTGANTEAFF

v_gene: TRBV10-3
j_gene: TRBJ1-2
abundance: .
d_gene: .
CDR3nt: TGTGCCATCAGCCAGGATCAATATGGCTACACCTTC
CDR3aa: CAISQDQYGYTF

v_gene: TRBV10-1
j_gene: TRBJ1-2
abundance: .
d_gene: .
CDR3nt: TGCGCCAGCAGAGGCAGGGTGGGCTATGGCTACACCTTC
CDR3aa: CASRGRVGYGYTF

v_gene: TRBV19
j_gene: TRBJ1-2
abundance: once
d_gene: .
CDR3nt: TGTGCCAGTAGTTTGAGGAGACTCCCGTTCTATGGCTACACCTTC
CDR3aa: CASSLRRLPFYGYTF

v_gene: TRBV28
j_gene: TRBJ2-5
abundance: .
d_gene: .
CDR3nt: TGTGCCAGCAGTGAAGGGGGGGAAGAGACCCAGTACTTC
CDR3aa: CASSEGGEETQYF

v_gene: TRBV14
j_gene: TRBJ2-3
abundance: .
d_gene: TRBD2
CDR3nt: TGTGCCAGCAGCCGAAGAGCCAGCGGGAGGAGAAGAGACACAGATACGCAGTATTTT
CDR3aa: CASSRRASGRRRDTDTQYF

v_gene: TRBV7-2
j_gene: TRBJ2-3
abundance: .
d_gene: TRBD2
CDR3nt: TGTGCCAGCAGCTTAGTTGGGGGGACTAGCGTAACAGATACGCAGTATTTT
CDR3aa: CASSLVGGTSVTDTQYF

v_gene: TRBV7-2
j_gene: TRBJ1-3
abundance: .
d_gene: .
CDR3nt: TGTGCCAGCAGCTTAGTATCCGGAAACACCATATATTTT
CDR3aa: CASSLVSGNTIYF

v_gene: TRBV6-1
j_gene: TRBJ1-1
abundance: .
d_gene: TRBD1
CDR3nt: TGTGCCAGCAGTGAAAGGACAGGGCGGATAACGGGGACTGAAGCTTTCTTT
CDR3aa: CASSERTGRITGTEAFF

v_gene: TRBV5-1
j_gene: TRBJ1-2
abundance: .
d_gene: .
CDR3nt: TGCGCCAGCAGCACCACAGGGAGTTGGGACGGCTATGGCTACACCTTC
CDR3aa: CASSTTGSWDGYGYTF

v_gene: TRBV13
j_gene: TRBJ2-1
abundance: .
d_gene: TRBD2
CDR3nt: TGTGCCAGCAGCCCCCGACTAGCGGGATACAATGAGCAGTTCTTC
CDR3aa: CASSPRLAGYNEQFF

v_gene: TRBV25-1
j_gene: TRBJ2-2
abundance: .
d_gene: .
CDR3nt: TGTGCCAGCAGTGAATCACGGGTACCCGGGGAGCTGTTTTTT
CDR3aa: CASSESRVPGELFF

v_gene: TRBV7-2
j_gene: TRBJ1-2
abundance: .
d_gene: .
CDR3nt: TGTGCCAGCAGCTTAGCGTCAGGGGTGGGCTATGGCTACACCTTC
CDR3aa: CASSLASGVGYGYTF

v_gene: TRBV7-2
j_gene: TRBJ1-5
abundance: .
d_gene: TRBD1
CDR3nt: TGTGCCAGCAGCTTACGAGGGGACAGAGTGAGTCAGCCCCAGCATTTT
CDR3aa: CASSLRGDRVSQPQHF

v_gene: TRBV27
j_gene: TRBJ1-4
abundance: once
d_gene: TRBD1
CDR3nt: TGTGCCAGCAGTAAGGGACAGCTTAATGAAAAACTGTTTTTT
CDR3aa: CASSKGQLNEKLFF

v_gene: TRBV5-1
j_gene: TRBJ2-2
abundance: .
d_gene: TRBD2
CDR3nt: TGCGCCAGCAGCCCGGATGGGGGGGAGGTCGGGGAGCTGTTTTTT
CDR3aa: CASSPDGGEVGELFF

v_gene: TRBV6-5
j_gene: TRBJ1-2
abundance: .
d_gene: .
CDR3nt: TGTGCCAGCAGGGTGGACAGCCTCTATGGCTACACCTTC
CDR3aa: CASRVDSLYGYTF

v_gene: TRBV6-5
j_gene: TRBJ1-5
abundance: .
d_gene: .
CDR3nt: TGTGCCAGCAGACGAGACAGGTATAGCAATCAGCCCCAGCATTTT
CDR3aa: CASRRDRYSNQPQHF

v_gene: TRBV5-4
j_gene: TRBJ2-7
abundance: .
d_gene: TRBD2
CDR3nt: TGTGCCAGCAGCCCGGCGGGGGGCGGGACCCTGTCGGGGGAGCAGTACTTC
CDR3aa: CASSPAGGGTLSGEQYF

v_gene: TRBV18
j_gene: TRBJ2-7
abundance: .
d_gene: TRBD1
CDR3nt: TGTGCCAGCTCAAACGGTCCGTTCGACAGGGGGTACGAGCAGTACTTC
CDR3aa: CASSNGPFDRGYEQYF

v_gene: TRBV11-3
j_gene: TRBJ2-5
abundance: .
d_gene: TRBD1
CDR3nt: TGTGCCAGCAGCCCGGGGACAGGGCTAGGGGAGACCCAGTACTTC
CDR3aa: CASSPGTGLGETQYF

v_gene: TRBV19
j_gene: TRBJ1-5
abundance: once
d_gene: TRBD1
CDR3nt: TGTGCCAGTAGGGGACAGTTCAATCAGCCCCAGCATTTT
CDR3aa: CASRGQFNQPQHF

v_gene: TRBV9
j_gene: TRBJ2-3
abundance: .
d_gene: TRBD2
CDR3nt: TGTGCCAGCAGCGTACCCCGCGGACTAGCGGGAGCAGATACGCAGTATTTT
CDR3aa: CASSVPRGLAGADTQYF

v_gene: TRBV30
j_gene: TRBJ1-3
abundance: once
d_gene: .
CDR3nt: TGTGCCTGGAACCCGGTTTACGGAAACACCATATATTTT
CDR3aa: CAWNPVYGNTIYF

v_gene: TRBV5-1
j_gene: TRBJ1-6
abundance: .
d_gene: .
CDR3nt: TGCGCCAGCAGCTGGGAGGGAGGCAGCAATTCACCCCTCCACTTT
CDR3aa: CASSWEGGSNSPLHF

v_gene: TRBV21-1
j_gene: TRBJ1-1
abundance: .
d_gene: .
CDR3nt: TGTGCCAGCAGCAAAGCAGGGTCACAGGGCGGCACTGAAGCTTTCTTT
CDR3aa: CASSKAGSQGGTEAFF

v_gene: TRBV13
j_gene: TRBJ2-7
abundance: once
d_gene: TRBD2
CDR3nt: TGTGCCAGCAGCTTGGGGAGGGCCTACGAGCAGTACTTC
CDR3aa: CASSLGRAYEQYF

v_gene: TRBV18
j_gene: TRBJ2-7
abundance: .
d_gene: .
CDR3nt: TGTGCCAGCTCGCCTTCTTCACAAGAGCAGTACTTC
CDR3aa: CASSPSSQEQYF

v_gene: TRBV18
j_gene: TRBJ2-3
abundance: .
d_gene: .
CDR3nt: TGTGCCAGCTCCCCGTGGGGCGAGGATACGCAGTATTTT
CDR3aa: CASSPWGEDTQYF

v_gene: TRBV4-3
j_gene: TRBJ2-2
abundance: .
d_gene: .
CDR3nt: TGCGCCAGCAGCCAAGTCCCAGGGGGGTACGGGGAGCTGTTTTTT
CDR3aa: CASSQVPGGYGELFF

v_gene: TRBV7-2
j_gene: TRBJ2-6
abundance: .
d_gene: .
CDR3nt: TGTGCCAGCAGCCTAGAAGAGTACGGGGCCAACGTCCTGACTTTC
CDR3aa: CASSLEEYGANVLTF

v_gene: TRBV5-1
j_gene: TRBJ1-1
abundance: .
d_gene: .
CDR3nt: TGCGCCAGCAGCTTACAGGGTGGGGCTGAAGCTTTCTTT
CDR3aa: CASSLQGGAEAFF

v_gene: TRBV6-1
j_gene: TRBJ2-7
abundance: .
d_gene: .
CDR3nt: TGTGCCAGCAGTGAAGGGCCAGGCCCCTACGAGCAGTACTTC
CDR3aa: CASSEGPGPYEQYF